These T cell receptor beta chains were read from a single sample in a study of identical twins. TCRdb called the 5' RACE reads again in MiXCR, with one record for every CDR3 protein. The sample shows approximately 190,000 distinct CDR3 sequences, around 15% of them seen only once. These data were also filed under a second study, of T cells expressing NK-cell markers.

The sample consisted of CD8+ T cells sorted from blood. These receptors were obtained from a woman aged 18-29 years in good health. Each CDR3 is given with its conserved first and last residue. The D gene is left open where the match is weak. The size field is filled for only some rows; it gives once, few, many or a size class.

J,size,V,D,CDR3,DNA
TRBJ1-1,many,TRBV7-2,NA,CASSLLGNTEAFF,TGTGCCAGCAGCTTACTAGGGAACACTGAAGCTTTCTTT
TRBJ2-3,many,TRBV11-2,TRBD2,CASSLGVALAGDTQYF,TGTGCCAGCAGCTTAGGAGTCGCGCTAGCGGGTGATACGCAGTATTTT
TRBJ2-5,NA,TRBV9,TRBD1,CASSGTGSVETQYF,TGTGCCAGCAGCGGGACAGGGAGTGTAGAGACCCAGTACTTC
TRBJ2-7,few,TRBV11-2,NA,CASSLVTYEQYF,TGTGCCAGCAGCTTAGTTACCTACGAGCAGTACTTC
TRBJ2-1,NA,TRBV25-1,NA,CASTFGDEQFF,TGTGCCAGCACCTTCGGGGATGAGCAGTTCTTC
TRBJ2-6,NA,TRBV7-8,NA,CASSYLSSGANVLTF,TGTGCCAGCAGCTATCTTTCGTCTGGGGCCAACGTCCTGACTTTC
TRBJ1-2,few,TRBV5-1,NA,CASSLWGSPYGYTF,TGCGCCAGCAGCCTATGGGGGTCCCCCTATGGCTACACCTTC
TRBJ1-1,NA,TRBV12-5,NA,CASAGDTWGHTEAFF,TGTGCTAGTGCCGGGGATACGTGGGGGCATACTGAAGCTTTCTTT
TRBJ2-1,NA,TRBV3-1,TRBD1,CASSRRGRGNEQFF,TGTGCCAGCAGCCGCAGGGGGCGGGGCAATGAGCAGTTCTTC
TRBJ1-2,NA,TRBV20-1,NA,CSTLDLGGYTF,TGCAGTACTCTGGACCTCGGAGGCTACACCTTC
TRBJ2-1,few,TRBV12-3/TRBV12-4,TRBD1,CASSYTGTGSNEQFF,TGTGCCAGCAGTTACACCGGGACAGGGTCAAATGAGCAGTTCTTC
TRBJ2-6,NA,TRBV3-1,NA,CASSPWGPSGANVLTF,TGTGCCAGCAGCCCCTGGGGGCCGTCTGGGGCCAACGTCCTGACTTTC
TRBJ2-2,few,TRBV7-9,NA,CASSSGRPGELFF,TGTGCCAGCAGCTCCGGACGGCCCGGGGAGCTGTTTTTT
TRBJ2-3,few,TRBV15,NA,CATRSGGSDTQYF,TGTGCCACCCGTAGCGGAGGATCAGATACGCAGTATTTT
TRBJ1-1,NA,TRBV19,NA,CASLGTEAFF,TGTGCCAGTTTGGGAACGGAAGCTTTCTTT
TRBJ2-1,few,TRBV7-9,NA,CASNHLDENEQFF,TGTGCCAGCAACCACCTGGACGAGAATGAGCAGTTCTTC
TRBJ2-5,NA,TRBV3-1,TRBD1,CASSQAQGPEQETQYF,TGTGCCAGCAGCCAGGCACAGGGGCCGGAACAAGAGACCCAGTACTTC
TRBJ2-1,NA,TRBV25-1,NA,CASSGPPLTDGSYNEQFF,TGTGCCAGCAGTGGGCCTCCTCTGACAGACGGGAGTTACAATGAGCAGTTCTTC
TRBJ1-1,few,TRBV7-7,NA,CASSHRVAGAGNTEAFF,TGTGCTAGCAGCCACCGGGTAGCTGGGGCGGGGAACACTGAAGCTTTCTTT
TRBJ1-4,NA,TRBV7-6,TRBD1,CASSLAPDRGLANEKLFF,TGTGCCAGCAGCTTAGCGCCAGACAGGGGGCTGGCTAATGAAAAACTGTTTTTT
TRBJ2-1,NA,TRBV6-2/TRBV6-3,TRBD2,CASSYSERGGYNEQFF,TGTGCCAGCAGTTACTCTGAGCGGGGGGGGTACAATGAGCAGTTCTTC
TRBJ2-3,NA,TRBV29-1,TRBD2,CSVDRLAGGTDTQYF,TGCAGCGTCGATCGACTAGCGGGGGGAACAGATACGCAGTATTTT
TRBJ1-2,NA,TRBV9,NA,CASSAAAGDNYGYTF,TGTGCCAGCAGCGCTGCGGCAGGGGATAACTATGGCTACACCTTC
TRBJ2-7,NA,TRBV29-1,NA,CSAKSLDRYPYEQYF,TGCAGCGCCAAGTCCCTGGACAGATACCCGTACGAGCAGTACTTC